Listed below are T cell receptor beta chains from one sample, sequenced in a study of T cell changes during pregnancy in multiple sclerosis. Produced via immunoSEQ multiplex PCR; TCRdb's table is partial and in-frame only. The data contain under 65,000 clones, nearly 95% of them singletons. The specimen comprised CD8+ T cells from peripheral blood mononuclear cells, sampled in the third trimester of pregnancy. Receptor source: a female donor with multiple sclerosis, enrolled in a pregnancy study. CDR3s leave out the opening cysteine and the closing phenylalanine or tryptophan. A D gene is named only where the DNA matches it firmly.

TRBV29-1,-,SVEAMWGANYGYT
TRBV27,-,ASSFNAYNEQF
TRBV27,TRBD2,ASRTSGGNNEQF
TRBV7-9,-,ASSSTDYYGYT
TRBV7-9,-,ASSLRGQPYEQY
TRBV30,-,AWSVGVGYGYT
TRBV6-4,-,ASSPGRNSYSYNEQF
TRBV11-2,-,ASSALGGADEQF
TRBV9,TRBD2,ASRTGTSKTGELF
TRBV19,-,ASSISGVQPQH
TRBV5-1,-,ASRDSYEQY
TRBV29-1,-,SVTGLDGYEQY
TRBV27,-,ASGRITDTQY
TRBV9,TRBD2,ASSVSGTSGRRETQY
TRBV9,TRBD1,ASRGGPGQGNTIY
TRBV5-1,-,ASSLGQYQETQY
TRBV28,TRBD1,ASSLRGLDQPQH
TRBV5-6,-,ASSPGSSYNEQF
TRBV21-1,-,ASSKAGQRERVTGELF
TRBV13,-,ASSLSGGYEQY
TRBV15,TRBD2,ATSRLREGLREQY
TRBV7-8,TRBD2,ASSFSWQGLTYEQY
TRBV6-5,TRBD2,ASTTIAGVTDTQY
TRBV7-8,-,ASTSIGGQANYGYT
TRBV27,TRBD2,ASSLRSGGGTYEQY
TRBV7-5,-,VRSETVSSTDTQY
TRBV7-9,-,ASSPSPTDTQY
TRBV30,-,AWSVFSYEQY
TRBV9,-,ASSVVAGELF
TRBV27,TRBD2,ASSYGLAGGEQF
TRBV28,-,ASLGGAYEQY
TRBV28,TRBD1,ASSFTGASTDTQY
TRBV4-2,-,ASSEALRQPQH
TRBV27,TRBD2,ASRLRLAGAVEEQY
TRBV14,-,ASSQDYYNEQF
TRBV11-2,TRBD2,ASSLSGRGPYNEQF
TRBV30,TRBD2,AWSHGTSGNYEQY
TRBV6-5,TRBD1,ASSYGQGNQPQH
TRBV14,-,ASSQEMAYQDNEQF
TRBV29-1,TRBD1,SADTPGQGFGTQY
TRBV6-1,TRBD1,ASSEADRGQGEKLF
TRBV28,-,ASSLRGNTEAF
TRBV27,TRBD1,ASSSGQFRKTQY